This is a list of T cell receptor beta chains from one sample in a study of T cells in narcolepsy. Only in-frame clones appear in the TCRdb table, and some are missing; sequencing was by immunoSEQ multiplex PCR. The sample yields about 32,000 clones, approximately 90% seen once. Sequencing input: CD45RA- memory CD4+ T cells from PBMCs. Receptor source: a human donor with narcolepsy. CDR3s include the opening cysteine and the closing phenylalanine or tryptophan. D genes are given only for firm matches. Only some rows state a clone size, as once, few, many or a class for expanded clones.

TRBV12-5,-,-,TRBJ2-1,TGTGCTAGTGGTTTGGTGCCGCTAGCTGTTGCTGAGCAGTTCTTC,CASGLVPLAVAEQFF
TRBV6-5,-,-,TRBJ1-2,TGTGCCAGCAGGTACGGGCCGGCAGACATCTATGGCTACACCTTC,CASRYGPADIYGYTF
TRBV2,-,-,TRBJ1-5,TGTGCCAGCAGAACTAGTGGTGGCAATCAGCCCCAGCATTTT,CASRTSGGNQPQHF
TRBV29-1,TRBD1,-,TRBJ2-1,TGCAGCGTCGCTTCTGACAGGGGGCCGTTCTTC,CSVASDRGPFF
TRBV4-2,-,-,TRBJ2-7,TGTGCCAGCAGCCAAGACGCCCAGGGGAAAAGATCCTACGAGCAGTACTTC,CASSQDAQGKRSYEQYF
TRBV6-5,-,-,TRBJ1-1,TGTGCCAGCAGGGACCCTCACACTGAAGCTTTCTTT,CASRDPHTEAFF
TRBV4-2,TRBD1,-,TRBJ1-5,TGTGCCAGCAGCGCACAGGGGGCTCAGCCCCAGCATTTT,CASSAQGAQPQHF
TRBV15,TRBD2,-,TRBJ2-1,TGTGCCACCAGCAGAGTCGGGGGTTTGGCTAGCGGGAGTCCGTGGGGTGAGCAGTTCTTC,CATSRVGGLASGSPWGEQFF
TRBV28,-,-,TRBJ2-3,TGTGCCAGCAGTACCACAGGAGACCGACCTACGCAGTATTTT,CASSTTGDRPTQYF
TRBV6-1,-,few,TRBJ2-3,TGTGCCAGCAAGGTCGCTCTATACACAGATACGCAGTATTTT,CASKVALYTDTQYF
TRBV4-3,TRBD1,-,TRBJ2-3,TGCGCCAGCAGCCAAGATTTGAGACAGGGGGGGAATACGCAGTATTTT,CASSQDLRQGGNTQYF